This TCR beta chain was observed in a study of beta chain features in type 1 diabetes. Study-level results: Fewer junction insertions and more nucleotide deletions appeared in type 1 diabetes patients.

Per donor, one heparinised blood draw averaged about 100 mL. Markers CD45RO/CCR7/CD25/CD127/CD95/CD27 served to sort CD4+ naive, central memory, regulatory and stem cell-like memory cells. A remark on this clone: Its specificity is unknown.

The V gene's germline CDR1 is MDHEN and CDR2 SYDVKM. The trim removed 3 bases at V and 1 base at J, leaving 7 bases unmatched. CDR3 size: 16 residues. What was sequenced were expressed TCRB transcripts, since all of the isolated RNA had been reverse transcribed. Some clones are missing from TCRdb's copy, which holds only in-frame ones; the method was immunoSEQ multiplex PCR. The sample has 900,000 or so clones, about a sixth seen once. The sample taken for sequencing was naive CD4+ T cells from blood. The gene calls are TRBV28 and TRBJ2-5; TRBD2 agrees at 8 bases. The source of this sequence is a woman aged 18-29 years in good health. The CDR3 DNA reads TGTGCCAGCAGTTTTACCGGGAGGGCCGCCCAAGAGACCCAGTACTTC. Protein product: CASSFTGRAAQETQYF. Looking up the rest from reference TRBV28 and TRBJ2-5 gives the full variable domain: DVKVTQSSRYLVKRTGEKVFLECVQDMDHENMFWYRQDPGLGLRLIYFSYDVKMKEKGDIPEGYSVSREKKERFSLILESASTNQTSMYLCASSFTGRAAQETQYFGPGTRLLVL.